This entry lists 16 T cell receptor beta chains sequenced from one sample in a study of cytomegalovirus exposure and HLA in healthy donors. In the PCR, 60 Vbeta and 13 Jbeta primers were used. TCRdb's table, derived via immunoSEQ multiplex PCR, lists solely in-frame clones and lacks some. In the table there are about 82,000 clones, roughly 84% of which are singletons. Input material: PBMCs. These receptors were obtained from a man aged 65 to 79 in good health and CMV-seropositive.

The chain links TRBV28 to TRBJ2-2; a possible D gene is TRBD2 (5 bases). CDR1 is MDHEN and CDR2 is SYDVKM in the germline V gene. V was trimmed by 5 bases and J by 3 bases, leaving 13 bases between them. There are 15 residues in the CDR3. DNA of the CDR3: TGTGCCAGCAGTAAACTAAGGGAGTACACCGGGGAGCTGTTTTTT. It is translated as CASSKLREYTGELFF. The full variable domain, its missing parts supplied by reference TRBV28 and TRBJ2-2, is DVKVTQSSRYLVKRTGEKVFLECVQDMDHENMFWYRQDPGLGLRLIYFSYDVKMKEKGDIPEGYSVSREKKERFSLILESASTNQTSMYLCASSKLREYTGELFFGEGSRLTVL.

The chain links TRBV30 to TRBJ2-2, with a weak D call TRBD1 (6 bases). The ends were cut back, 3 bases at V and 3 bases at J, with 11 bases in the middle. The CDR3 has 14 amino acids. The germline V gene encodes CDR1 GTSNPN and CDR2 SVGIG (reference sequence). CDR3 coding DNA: TGTGCCTGGAGGGACCGACAGGACACCGGGGAGCTGTTTTTT. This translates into CAWRDRQDTGELFF.

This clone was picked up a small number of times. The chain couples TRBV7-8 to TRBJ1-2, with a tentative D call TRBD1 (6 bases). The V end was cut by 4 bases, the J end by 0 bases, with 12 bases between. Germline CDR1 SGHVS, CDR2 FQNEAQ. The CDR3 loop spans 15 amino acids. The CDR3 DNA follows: TGTGCCAGCAGCTCGCGGACAGCCTCTAACTATGGCTACACCTTC. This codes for CASSSRTASNYGYTF.

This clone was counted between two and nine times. CDR3 nucleotides: TGTGCCATCATGGCGGGGGGCCCAGATACGCAGTATTTT. It codes for CAIMAGGPDTQYF. This chain connects TRBV10-3 to TRBJ2-3, with 8 nucleotides matching TRBD2. Germline loops: CDR1 ENHRY, CDR2 SYGVKD. This CDR3 is built from 13 residues. The V gene end was trimmed by 7 bases and the J gene end by 4 bases; junction bases not matched to a gene: 4.

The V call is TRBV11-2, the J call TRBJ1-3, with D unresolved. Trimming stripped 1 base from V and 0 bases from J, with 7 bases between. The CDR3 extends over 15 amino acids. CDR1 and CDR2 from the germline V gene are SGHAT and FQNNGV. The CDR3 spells CASSLGGYSGNTIYF. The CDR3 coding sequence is TGTGCCAGCAGCTTAGGAGGTTACTCTGGAAACACCATATATTTT.

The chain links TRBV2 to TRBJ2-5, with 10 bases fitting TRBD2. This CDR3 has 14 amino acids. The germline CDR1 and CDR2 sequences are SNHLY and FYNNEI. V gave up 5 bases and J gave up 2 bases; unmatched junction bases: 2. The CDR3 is CASSSLAGQETQYF. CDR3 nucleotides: TGTGCCAGCAGTTCACTAGCGGGACAAGAGACCCAGTACTTC. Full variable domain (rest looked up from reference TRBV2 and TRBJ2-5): EPEVTQTPSHQVTQMGQEVILRCVPISNHLYFYWYRQILGQKVEFLVSFYNNEISEKSEIFDDQFSVERPDGSNFTLKIRSTKLEDSAMYFCASSSLAGQETQYFGPGTRLLVL.

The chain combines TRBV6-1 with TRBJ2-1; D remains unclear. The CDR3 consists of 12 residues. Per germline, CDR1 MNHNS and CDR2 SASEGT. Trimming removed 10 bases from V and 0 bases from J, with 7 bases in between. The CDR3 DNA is TGTGCCACACAGAGCTCCTACAATGAGCAGTTCTTC. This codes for CATQSSYNEQFF.

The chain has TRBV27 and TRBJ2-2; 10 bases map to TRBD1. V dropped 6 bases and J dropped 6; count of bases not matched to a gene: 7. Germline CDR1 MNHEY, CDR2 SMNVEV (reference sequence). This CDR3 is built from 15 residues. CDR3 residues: CASSLDRGRAGELFF. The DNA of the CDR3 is TGTGCCAGCAGCCTGGACAGGGGGAGGGCCGGGGAGCTGTTTTTT.

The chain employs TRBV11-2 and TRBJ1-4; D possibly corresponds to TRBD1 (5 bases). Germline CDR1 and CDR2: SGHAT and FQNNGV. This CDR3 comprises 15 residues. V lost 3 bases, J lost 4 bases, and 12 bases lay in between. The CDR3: CASSFNGDFNEKLFF. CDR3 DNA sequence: TGTGCCAGCAGCTTCAACGGGGACTTTAATGAAAAACTGTTTTTT.

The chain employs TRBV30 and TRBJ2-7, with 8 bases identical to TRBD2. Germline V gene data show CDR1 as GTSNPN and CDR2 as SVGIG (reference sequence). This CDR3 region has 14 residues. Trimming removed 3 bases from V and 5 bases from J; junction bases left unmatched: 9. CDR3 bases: TGTGCCTGGAGGAGCGGGAGCGAATCGGACGAGCAGTACTTC. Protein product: CAWRSGSESDEQYF. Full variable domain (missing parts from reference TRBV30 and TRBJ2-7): SQTIHQWPATLVQPVGSPLSLECTVEGTSNPNLYWYRQAAGRGLQLLFYSVGIGQISSEVPQNLSASRPQDRQFILSSKKLLLSDSGFYLCAWRSGSESDEQYFGPGTRLTVT.

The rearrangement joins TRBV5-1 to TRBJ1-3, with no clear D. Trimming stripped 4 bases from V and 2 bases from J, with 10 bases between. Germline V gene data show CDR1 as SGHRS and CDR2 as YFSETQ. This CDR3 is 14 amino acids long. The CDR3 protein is CASSAQPTGNTIYF. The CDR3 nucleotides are TGCGCCAGCAGCGCACAGCCTACTGGAAACACCATATATTTT.

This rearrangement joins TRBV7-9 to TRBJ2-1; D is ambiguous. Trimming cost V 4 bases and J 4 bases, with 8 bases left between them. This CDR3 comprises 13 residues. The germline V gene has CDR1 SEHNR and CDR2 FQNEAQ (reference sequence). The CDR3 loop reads CASSSSRYNEQFF. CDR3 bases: TGTGCCAGCAGCTCGTCACGGTACAATGAGCAGTTCTTC.

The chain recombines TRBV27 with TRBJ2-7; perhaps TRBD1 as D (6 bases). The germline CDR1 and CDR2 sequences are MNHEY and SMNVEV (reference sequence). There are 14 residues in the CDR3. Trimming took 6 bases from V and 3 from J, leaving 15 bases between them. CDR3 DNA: TGTGCCAGCAGCTACCGACAGGACCGCTACGAGCAGTACTTC. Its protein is CASSYRQDRYEQYF.

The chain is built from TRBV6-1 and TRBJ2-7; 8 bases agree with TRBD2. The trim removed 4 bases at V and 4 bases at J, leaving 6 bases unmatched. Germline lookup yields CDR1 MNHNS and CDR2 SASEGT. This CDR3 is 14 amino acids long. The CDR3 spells CASSAGLDRYEQYF. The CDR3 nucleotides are TGTGCCAGCAGTGCGGGACTAGATCGGTACGAGCAGTACTTC.

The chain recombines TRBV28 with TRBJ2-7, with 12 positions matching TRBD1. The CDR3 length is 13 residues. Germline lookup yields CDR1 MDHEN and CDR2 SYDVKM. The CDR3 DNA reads TGTGTCACAACCGGGACAGGGGGCCGGGAGCAGTACTTC. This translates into CVTTGTGGREQYF.

The CDR3 sequence: CASSPLEDSYEQYF. The CDR3 DNA reads TGTGCCAGCTCACCACTGGAGGATTCCTACGAGCAGTACTTC. The J gene is TRBJ2-7, the V gene TRBV18; perhaps TRBD2 as D (5 bases). Germline-derived CDR1 and CDR2 are KGHSH and LQKENI. V was trimmed by 1 base and J by 1 base, leaving 8 bases between them. This CDR3 has 14 amino acids.